These 5 T cell receptor beta chains came from one sample sequenced in a study of post-analysis software for immune sequencing data. General study results and limits: In patients, a few TRBV segments were more frequent than in controls, with TRBV5-6, TRBV5-1 and TRBV20-1 among them.

Each TCR beta cDNA library carried unique molecular identifiers. MiXCR, applied by TCRdb to the PCR reads, yields one record per CDR3 protein. Of 750,000 to 950,000 distinct CDR3 sequences listed, roughly half are singletons. Their antigens are not known. The material sequenced was blood. These receptors came from a girl aged 10-17 years with multiple sclerosis.

In its sample, this clonotype was seen a few times. The chain uses TRBV6-1 and TRBJ2-3; tentatively, D is TRBD1 (6 bases). The CDR3 length is 13 residues. The V gene's germline CDR1 is MNHNS and CDR2 SASEGT. V shed 7 bases and J shed 3 bases, with 11 bases lying between them. Here the CDR3 DNA reads TGTGCCAGCACCCACAGGGAAACAGATACGCAGTATTTT. Translation: CASTHRETDTQYF.

This clonotype has only a few counts. The chain links TRBV27 to TRBJ2-1; D uncertain. Trimming pared 2 bases from V and 9 bases from J, leaving 8 bases between. Germline V gene lookup returns CDR1 MNHEY and CDR2 SMNVEV (reference sequence). The CDR3 length is 12 residues. The CDR3 DNA reads as TGTGCCAGCAGTTTACTGCATAGTGAGCAGTTCTTC. Its translation is CASSLLHSEQFF.

The chain is built from TRBV10-3 and TRBJ1-6; D is unresolved. The CDR3 has 13 amino acids. V was cut by 5 bases and J by 8 bases, with 10 bases left in between. Germline CDR1 ENHRY, CDR2 SYGVKD. The CDR3 spells CAISPQPDSPLHF. CDR3 nucleotides: TGTGCCATCAGTCCACAGCCTGATTCACCCCTCCACTTT.

The chain has TRBV4-1 and TRBJ2-4; weak D call: TRBD2 (6 bases). Germline lookup yields CDR1 MGHRA and CDR2 YSYEKL. V lost 1 base, J lost 3 bases, and 7 bases lay in between. The CDR3 runs 14 residues. CDR3 DNA sequence: TGCGCCAGCAGCCAAGTGGGGGGCAAAAACATTCAGTACTTC. This encodes CASSQVGGKNIQYF.

The chain has TRBV6-1 and TRBJ1-5, with no clear D. This CDR3 has 14 residues. Deletions cut 6 bases from V and 6 bases from J, with 15 bases between. Germline lookup yields CDR1 MNHNS and CDR2 SASEGT. The CDR3 DNA sequence: TGTGCCAGCAGGGTAGCCGAAGGGAGTCAGCCCCAGCATTTT. This sequence encodes CASRVAEGSQPQHF.